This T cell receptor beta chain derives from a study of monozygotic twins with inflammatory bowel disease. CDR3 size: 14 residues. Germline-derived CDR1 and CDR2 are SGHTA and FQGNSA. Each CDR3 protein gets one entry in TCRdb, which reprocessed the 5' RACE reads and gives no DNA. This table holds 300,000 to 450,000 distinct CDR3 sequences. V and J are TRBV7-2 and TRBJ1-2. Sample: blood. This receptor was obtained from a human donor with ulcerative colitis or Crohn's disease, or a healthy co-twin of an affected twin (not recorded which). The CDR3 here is CASSLEWINYGYTF.